This TCR beta chain appears in the sequencing data of a study of shared clonotypes between healthy human individuals. Study-wide context: Donor composition was a couple of women and a few men, aged 18 to 49. Each donor's CD8 memory used one plate, CD8 naive two, each CD4 subset three. Findings of the study overall: Researchers sampled blood only, noting tissue repertoires likely differ.

Assay used: immunoSEQ multiplex PCR; TCRdb lists only in-frame clones, some missing. Here the sample spans about 230,000 clones, 50% to 75% being singletons. CDR3 length: 16 residues. CDR1 is SGHTA and CDR2 is FQGNSA in the germline V gene. The J segment lost 8 bases and the V segment lost 3 bases, leaving 6 bases of the junction unmatched. A note on this clone: Antigen unknown.

The rearrangement joins TRBV7-2 to TRBJ2-1; 14 bases map to TRBD2. The TCR originated in a man younger than 45 in good health. Sequenced material: memory CD4+ T cells sorted from blood. Subset: CD45RA-negative fraction. CDR3: CASSFPGTSGRDEQFF. The CDR3 DNA is TGTGCCAGCAGCTTCCCCGGGACTAGCGGGAGAGATGAGCAGTTCTTC.